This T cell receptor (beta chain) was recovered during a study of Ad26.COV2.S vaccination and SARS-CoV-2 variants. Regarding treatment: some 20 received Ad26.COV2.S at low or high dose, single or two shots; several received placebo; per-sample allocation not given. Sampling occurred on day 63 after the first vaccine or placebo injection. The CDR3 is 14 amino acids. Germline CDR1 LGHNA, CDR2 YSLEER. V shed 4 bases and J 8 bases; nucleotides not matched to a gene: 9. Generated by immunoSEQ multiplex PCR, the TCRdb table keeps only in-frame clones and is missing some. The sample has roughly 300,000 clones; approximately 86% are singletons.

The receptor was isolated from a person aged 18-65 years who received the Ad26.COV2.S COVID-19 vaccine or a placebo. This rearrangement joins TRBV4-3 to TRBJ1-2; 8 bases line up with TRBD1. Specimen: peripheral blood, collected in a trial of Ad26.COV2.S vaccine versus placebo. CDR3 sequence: CASSLSNRGEGYTF. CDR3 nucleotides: TGCGCCAGCAGCCTTTCTAACAGGGGGGAAGGCTACACCTTC.